This T cell receptor beta chain was recorded in a study of control samples from healthy donors and cancer patients. Generated by immunoSEQ multiplex PCR, the TCRdb table keeps only in-frame clones and is missing some. The sample yields roughly 370,000 clones, around 90% seen once. V shed 5 bases and J 0 bases; nucleotides not matched to a gene: 6. The CDR3 covers 15 residues. The germline V gene encodes CDR1 SGHRS and CDR2 YFSETQ. The clonotype comes from a man in his forties or fifties with head and neck cancer. The chain uses TRBV5-1 and TRBJ2-3; 7 nucleotides line up with TRBD2. The sample was PBMCs. The CDR3 DNA reads TGCGCCAGCAGTTGGGAGGGACTTAGCACAGATACGCAGTATTTT. Amino acid sequence: CASSWEGLSTDTQYF.